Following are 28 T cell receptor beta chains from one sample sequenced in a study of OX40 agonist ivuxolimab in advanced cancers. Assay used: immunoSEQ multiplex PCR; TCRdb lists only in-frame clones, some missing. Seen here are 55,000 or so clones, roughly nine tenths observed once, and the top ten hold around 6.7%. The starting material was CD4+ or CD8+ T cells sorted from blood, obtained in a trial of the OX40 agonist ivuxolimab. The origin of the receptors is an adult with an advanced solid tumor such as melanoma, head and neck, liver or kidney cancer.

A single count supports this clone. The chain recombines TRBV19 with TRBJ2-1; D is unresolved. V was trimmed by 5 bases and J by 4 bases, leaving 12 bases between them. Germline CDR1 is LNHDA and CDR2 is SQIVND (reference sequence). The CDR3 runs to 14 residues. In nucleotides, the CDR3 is TGTGCCAGTAGTTGGAGTCAAGCGTACAATGAGCAGTTCTTC. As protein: CASSWSQAYNEQFF.

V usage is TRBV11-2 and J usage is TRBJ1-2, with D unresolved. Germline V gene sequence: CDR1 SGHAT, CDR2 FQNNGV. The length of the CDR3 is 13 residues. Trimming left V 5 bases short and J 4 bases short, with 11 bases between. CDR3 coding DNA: TGTGCCAGCAGCCCCACGTCGGTCTATGGCTACACCTTC. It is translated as CASSPTSVYGYTF.

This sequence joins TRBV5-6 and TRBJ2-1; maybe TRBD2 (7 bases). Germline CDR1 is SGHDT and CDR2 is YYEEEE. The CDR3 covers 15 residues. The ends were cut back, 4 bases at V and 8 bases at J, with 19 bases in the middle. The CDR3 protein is CASSGGVIQGDEQFF. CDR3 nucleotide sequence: TGTGCCAGCAGCGGGGGGGTTATACAGGGAGATGAGCAGTTCTTC.

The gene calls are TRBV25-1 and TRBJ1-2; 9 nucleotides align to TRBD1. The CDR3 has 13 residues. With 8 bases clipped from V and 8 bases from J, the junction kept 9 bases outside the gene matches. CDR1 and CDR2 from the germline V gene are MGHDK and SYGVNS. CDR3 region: CASSRTGDLGYTF. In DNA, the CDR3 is TGTGCCAGCTCCCGGACAGGGGATTTAGGCTACACCTTC.

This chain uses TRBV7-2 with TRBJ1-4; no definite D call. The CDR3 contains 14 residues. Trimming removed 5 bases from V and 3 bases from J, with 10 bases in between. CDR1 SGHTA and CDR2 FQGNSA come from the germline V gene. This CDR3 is CASSPSVANEKLFF. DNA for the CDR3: TGTGCCAGCAGCCCCTCTGTTGCTAATGAAAAACTGTTTTTT.

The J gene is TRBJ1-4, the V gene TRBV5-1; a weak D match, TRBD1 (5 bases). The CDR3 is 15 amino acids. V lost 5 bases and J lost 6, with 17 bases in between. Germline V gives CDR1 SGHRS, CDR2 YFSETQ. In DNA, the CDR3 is TGCGCCAGCAGAGCCCTGGGGGGGAGAGATGAAAAACTGTTTTTT. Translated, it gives CASRALGGRDEKLFF.

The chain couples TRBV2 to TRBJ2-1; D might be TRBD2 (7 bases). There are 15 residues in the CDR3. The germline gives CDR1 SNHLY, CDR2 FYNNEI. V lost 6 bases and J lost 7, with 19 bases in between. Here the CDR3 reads CASSLGGGSGNEQFF. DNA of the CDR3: TGTGCCAGCAGCCTAGGGGGGGGCTCGGGGAATGAGCAGTTCTTC.

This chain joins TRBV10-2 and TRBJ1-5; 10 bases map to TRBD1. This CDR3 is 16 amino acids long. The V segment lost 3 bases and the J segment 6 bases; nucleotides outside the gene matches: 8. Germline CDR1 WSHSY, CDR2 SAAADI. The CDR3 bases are TGCGCCAGCAGTGACCCGGACAGGGGGTCGGGTCAGCCCCAGCATTTT. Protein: CASSDPDRGSGQPQHF.

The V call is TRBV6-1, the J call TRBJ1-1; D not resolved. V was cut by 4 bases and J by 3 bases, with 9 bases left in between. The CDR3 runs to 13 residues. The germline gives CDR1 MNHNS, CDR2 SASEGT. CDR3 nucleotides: TGTGCCAGCAGTGCCGTCGATGACACTGAAGCTTTCTTT. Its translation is CASSAVDDTEAFF.

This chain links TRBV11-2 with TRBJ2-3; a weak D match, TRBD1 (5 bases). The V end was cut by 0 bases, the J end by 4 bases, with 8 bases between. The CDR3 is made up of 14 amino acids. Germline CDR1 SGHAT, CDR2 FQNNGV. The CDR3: CASSLDQGADTQYF. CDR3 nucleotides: TGTGCCAGCAGCTTAGACCAGGGCGCAGATACGCAGTATTTT.

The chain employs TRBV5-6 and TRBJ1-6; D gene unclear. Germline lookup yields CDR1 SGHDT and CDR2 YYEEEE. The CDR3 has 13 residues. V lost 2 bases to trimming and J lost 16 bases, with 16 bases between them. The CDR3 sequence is CASSLSGNWGLHF. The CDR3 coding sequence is TGTGCCAGCAGCTTAAGTGGGAACTGGGGTCTCCACTTT.

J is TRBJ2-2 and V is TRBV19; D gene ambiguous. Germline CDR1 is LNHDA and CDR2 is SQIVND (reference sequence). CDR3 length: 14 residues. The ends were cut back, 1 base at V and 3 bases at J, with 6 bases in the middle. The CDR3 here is CASSIAHDTGELFF. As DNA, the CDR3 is TGTGCCAGTAGTATAGCCCACGACACCGGGGAGCTGTTTTTT.

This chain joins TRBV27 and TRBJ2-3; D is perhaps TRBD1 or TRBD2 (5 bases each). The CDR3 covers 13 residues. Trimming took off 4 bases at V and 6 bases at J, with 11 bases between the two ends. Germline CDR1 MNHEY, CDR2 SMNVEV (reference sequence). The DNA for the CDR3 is TGTGCCAGCAGTTCGTGGGGGAGTGATACGCAGTATTTT. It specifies CASSSWGSDTQYF.

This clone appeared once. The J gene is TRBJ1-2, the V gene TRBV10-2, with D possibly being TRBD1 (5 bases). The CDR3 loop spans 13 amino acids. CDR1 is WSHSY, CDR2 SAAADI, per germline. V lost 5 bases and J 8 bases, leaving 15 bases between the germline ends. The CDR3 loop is CASSSGLGDGYTF. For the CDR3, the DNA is TGCGCCAGCAGTTCAGGGTTGGGAGACGGCTACACCTTC.

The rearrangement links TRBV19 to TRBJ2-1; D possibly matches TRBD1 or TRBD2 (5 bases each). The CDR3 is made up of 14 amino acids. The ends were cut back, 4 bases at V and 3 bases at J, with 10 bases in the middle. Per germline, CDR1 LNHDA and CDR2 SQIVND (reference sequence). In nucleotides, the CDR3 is TGTGCCAGTAGTACCCGGGACGGCTACAATGAGCAGTTCTTC. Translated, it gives CASSTRDGYNEQFF.

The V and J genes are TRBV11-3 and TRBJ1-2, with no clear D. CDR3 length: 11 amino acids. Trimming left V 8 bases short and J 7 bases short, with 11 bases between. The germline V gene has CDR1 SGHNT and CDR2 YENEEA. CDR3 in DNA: TGTGCCAGCCAGAGAGTGAGTGGCTACACCTTC. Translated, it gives CASQRVSGYTF.

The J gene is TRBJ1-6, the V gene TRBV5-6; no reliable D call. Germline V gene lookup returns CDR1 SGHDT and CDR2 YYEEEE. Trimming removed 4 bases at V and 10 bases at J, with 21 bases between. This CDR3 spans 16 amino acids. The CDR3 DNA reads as TGTGCCAGCAGCCAGTCGTCTCGACGGGAGCGATCACCCCTCCACTTT. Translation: CASSQSSRRERSPLHF.

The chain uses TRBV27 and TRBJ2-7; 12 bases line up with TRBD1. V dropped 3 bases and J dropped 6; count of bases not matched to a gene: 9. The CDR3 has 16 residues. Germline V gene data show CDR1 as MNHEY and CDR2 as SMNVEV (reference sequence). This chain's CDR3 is CASSFRPGQGAREQYF. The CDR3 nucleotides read TGTGCCAGCAGTTTCCGTCCGGGACAGGGGGCTCGCGAGCAGTACTTC.

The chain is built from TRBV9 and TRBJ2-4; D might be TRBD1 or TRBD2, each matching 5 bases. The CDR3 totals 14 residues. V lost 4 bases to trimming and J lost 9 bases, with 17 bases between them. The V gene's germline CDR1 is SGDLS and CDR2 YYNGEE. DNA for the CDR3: TGTGCCAGCAGCTCCCAGTGGCGTGGGGGCATTCAGTACTTC. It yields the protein CASSSQWRGGIQYF.

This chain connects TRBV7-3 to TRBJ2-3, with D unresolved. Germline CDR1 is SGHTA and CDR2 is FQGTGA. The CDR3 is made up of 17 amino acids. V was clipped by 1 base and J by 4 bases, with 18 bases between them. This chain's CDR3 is CASSLISLGLVADTQYF. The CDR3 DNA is TGTGCCAGCAGCTTAATCTCCCTCGGGCTAGTTGCAGATACGCAGTATTTT.

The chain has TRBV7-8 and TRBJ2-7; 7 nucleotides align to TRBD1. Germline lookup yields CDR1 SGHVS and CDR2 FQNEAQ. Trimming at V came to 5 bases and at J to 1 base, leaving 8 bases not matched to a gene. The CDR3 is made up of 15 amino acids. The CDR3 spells CASSEYYRGSYEQYF. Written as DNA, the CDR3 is TGTGCCAGCAGCGAGTACTACAGGGGTTCCTACGAGCAGTACTTC.

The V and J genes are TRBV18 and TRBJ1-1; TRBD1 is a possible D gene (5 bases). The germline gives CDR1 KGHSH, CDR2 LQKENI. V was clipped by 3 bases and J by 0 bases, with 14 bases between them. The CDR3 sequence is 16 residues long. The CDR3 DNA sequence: TGTGCCAGCTCACCGTCGGAGGGGTCTATGAACACTGAAGCTTTCTTT. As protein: CASSPSEGSMNTEAFF.

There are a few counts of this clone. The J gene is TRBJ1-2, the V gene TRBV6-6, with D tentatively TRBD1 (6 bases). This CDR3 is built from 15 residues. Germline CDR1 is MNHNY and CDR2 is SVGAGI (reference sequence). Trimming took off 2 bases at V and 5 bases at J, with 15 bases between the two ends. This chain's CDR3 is CASSYVGGQGYGYTF. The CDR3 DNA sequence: TGTGCCAGCAGTTACGTCGGAGGGCAGGGGTATGGCTACACCTTC.

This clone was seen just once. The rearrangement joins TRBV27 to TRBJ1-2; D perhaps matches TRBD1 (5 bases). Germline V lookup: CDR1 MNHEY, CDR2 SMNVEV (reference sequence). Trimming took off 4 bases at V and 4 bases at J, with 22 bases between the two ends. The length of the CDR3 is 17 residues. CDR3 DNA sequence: TGTGCCAGCAGTTGGGCGTCTAGGGGTGCGGCTACCTATGGCTACACCTTC. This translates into CASSWASRGAATYGYTF.

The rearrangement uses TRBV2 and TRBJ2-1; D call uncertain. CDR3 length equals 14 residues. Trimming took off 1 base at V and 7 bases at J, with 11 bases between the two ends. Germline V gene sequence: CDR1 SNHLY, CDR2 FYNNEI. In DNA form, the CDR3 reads TGTGCCAGCAGTGAAGGGTTGGACCCAAATGAGCAGTTCTTC. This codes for CASSEGLDPNEQFF.

The CDR3 DNA reads TGTGCCAGCAGCTCCCGGACAGGGGGCGGCAACACCATATATTTT. It encodes CASSSRTGGGNTIYF. V and J are TRBV7-2 and TRBJ1-3; 11 bases fit TRBD1. Germline lookup yields CDR1 SGHTA and CDR2 FQGNSA. The V gene end was trimmed by 4 bases and the J gene end by 7 bases; junction bases not matched to a gene: 6. The CDR3 contains 15 residues.

CDR3 coding DNA: TGTGCCAGCAGCTGGAATCTAGGATACACCGGGGAGCTGTTTTTT. Amino acid sequence: CASSWNLGYTGELFF. The chain couples TRBV7-9 to TRBJ2-2, with no clear D. Between the trimmed V and J ends, which lost 4 bases and 3 bases, there was a span of 12 bases. CDR3 length equals 15 residues. Germline V gene lookup returns CDR1 SEHNR and CDR2 FQNEAQ (reference sequence).

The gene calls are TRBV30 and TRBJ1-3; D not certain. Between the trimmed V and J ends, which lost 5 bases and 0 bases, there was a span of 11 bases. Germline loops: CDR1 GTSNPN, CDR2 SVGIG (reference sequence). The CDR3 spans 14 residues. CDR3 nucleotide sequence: TGTGCCTGGGAACGCGGTGGCTCTGGAAACACCATATATTTT. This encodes CAWERGGSGNTIYF.